Listed below are T cell receptor beta chains from one sample, sequenced in a study of regulatory T cells in long-lasting Graves disease. TCRdb used MiXCR to reprocess the multiplex PCR reads, holding one entry per CDR3 protein. The sample carries over 650,000 distinct CDR3 sequences, about 30% recorded once. The specimen comprised peripheral blood mononuclear cells (PBMCs), sampled when the disease was refractory, from a patient treated with antithyroid drugs. The source is a female donor with Graves disease. The CDR3 runs from the conserved cysteine through the conserved F or W. D genes are given only for firm matches. Only some rows state a clone size, as once, few, many or a class for expanded clones.

abundance	v_gene	d_gene	j_gene	CDR3nt	CDR3aa
few	TRBV28	TRBD1	TRBJ1-6	TGTGCCAGCAGACCTACAGGGGTTGGCTCACCCCTCCACTTT	CASRPTGVGSPLHF
.	TRBV11-3	TRBD2	TRBJ2-3	TGTGCCAGCAGCTTTGGACTAGACGGCACAGATACGCAGTATTTT	CASSFGLDGTDTQYF
few	TRBV7-3	TRBD1	TRBJ2-5	TGTGCCAGCAGCTTAAAGGGACAGGGTGACTCGGCCCAGTACTTC	CASSLKGQGDSAQYF
.	TRBV20-1	TRBD2	TRBJ2-1	TGCAGTGCTAGCGACGACTCCCCAGCGGGATTTGAAAATGAGCAGTTCTTC	CSASDDSPAGFENEQFF
.	TRBV20-1	.	TRBJ1-6	TGCAGTGCTAGAGATTCGGCAGTAGGGAATTCACCCCTCCACTTT	CSARDSAVGNSPLHF
.	TRBV12-3/TRBV12-4	.	TRBJ2-7	TGTGCCACCAGTGACGTTCCAGATTTCTCCTACGAGCAGTACTTC	CATSDVPDFSYEQYF
.	TRBV12-3/TRBV12-4	TRBD1	TRBJ2-7	TGTGCCAGCAGCGTTTCCAGGGACAGCGAGCAGTACTTC	CASSVSRDSEQYF
many	TRBV28	.	TRBJ1-1	TGTGCCAGCAGCGAAGGGGTCCTCGCGGCTTTCTTT	CASSEGVLAAFF
.	TRBV25-1	TRBD1	TRBJ2-7	TGTGCCAGCAGTGAAATTCCCTCTCTGACAGGGTCCAAATCCTACGAGCAGTACTTC	CASSEIPSLTGSKSYEQYF
.	TRBV6-2/TRBV6-3	.	TRBJ1-5	TGTGTCAGCAGTGAAGGGCCAGGGTCCCAGCATTTT	CVSSEGPGSQHF
few	TRBV6-1	.	TRBJ1-2	TGTGCCAGCAGTGAAGATAACAGGGACTATGGCTACACCTTC	CASSEDNRDYGYTF
.	TRBV19	.	TRBJ1-1	TGTGCCAGTAGGGGACCCCAGAACACTGAAGCTTTCTTT	CASRGPQNTEAFF
.	TRBV6-5	.	TRBJ1-1	TGTGCCAGCAGTTACCAGGACGGGCTGAACACTGAAGCTTTCTTT	CASSYQDGLNTEAFF
.	TRBV14	.	TRBJ1-1	TGTGCCAGCAGCGTACATCCAGGGAACGCTGAAGCTTTCTTT	CASSVHPGNAEAFF
once	TRBV20-1	TRBD1	TRBJ1-1	TGCAGTGCTCCGGGACAGAGGAACACTGAAGCTTTCTTT	CSAPGQRNTEAFF